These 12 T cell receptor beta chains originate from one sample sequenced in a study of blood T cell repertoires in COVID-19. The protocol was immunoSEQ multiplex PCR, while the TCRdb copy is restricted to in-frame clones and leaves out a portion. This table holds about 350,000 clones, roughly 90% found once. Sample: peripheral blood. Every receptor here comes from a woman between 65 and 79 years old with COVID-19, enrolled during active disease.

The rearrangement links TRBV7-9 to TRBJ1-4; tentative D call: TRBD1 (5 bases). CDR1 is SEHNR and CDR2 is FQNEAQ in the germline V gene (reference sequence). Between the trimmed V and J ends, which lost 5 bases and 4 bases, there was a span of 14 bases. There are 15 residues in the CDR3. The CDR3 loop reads CASSPGTQHNEKLFF. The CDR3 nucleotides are TGTGCCAGCAGCCCTGGGACTCAACATAATGAAAAACTGTTTTTT.

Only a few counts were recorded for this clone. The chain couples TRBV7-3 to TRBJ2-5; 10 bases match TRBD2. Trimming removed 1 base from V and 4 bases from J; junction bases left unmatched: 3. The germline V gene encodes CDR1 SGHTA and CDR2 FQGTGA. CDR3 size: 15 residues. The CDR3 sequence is CASSLIAGGAETQYF. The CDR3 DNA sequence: TGTGCCAGCAGCTTAATAGCGGGGGGAGCAGAGACCCAGTACTTC.

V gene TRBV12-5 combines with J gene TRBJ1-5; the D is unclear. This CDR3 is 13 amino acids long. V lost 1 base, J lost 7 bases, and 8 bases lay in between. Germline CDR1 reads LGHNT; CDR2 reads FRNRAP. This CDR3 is CASGLEGGQPQHF. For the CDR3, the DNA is TGTGCTAGTGGTTTGGAAGGAGGGCAGCCCCAGCATTTT.

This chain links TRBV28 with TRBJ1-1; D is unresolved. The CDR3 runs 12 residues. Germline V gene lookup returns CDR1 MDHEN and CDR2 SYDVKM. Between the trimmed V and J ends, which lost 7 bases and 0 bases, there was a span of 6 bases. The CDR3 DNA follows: TGTGCCAGCACCTCTGTGAACACTGAAGCTTTCTTT. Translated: CASTSVNTEAFF.

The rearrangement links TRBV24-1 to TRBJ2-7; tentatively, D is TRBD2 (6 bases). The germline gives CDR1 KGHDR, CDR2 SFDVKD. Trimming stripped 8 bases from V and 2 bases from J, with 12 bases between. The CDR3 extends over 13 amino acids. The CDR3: CATTGDFAYEQYF. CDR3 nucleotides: TGTGCCACCACTGGGGACTTCGCCTACGAGCAGTACTTC.

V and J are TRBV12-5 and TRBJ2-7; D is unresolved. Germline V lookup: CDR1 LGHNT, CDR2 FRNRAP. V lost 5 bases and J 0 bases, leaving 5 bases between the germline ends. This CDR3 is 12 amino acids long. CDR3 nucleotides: TGTGCTAGTGGTCCGAGCTCCTACGAGCAGTACTTC. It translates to CASGPSSYEQYF.

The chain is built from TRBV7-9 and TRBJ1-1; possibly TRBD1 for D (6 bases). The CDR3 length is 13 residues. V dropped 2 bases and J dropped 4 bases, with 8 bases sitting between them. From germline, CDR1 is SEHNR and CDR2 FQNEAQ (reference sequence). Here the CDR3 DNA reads TGTGCCAGCAGCTTACAGGGGATCACTGAAGCTTTCTTT. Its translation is CASSLQGITEAFF.

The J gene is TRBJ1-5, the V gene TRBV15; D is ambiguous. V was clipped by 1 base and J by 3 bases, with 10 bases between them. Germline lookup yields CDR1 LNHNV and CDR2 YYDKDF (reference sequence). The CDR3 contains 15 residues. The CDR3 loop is CATSRGASPNQPQHF. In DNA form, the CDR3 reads TGTGCCACCAGCAGAGGAGCGTCCCCCAATCAGCCCCAGCATTTT.

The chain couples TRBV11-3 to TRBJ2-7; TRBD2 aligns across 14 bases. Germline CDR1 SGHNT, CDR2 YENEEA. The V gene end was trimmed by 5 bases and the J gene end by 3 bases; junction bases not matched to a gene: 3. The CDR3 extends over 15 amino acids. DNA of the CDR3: TGTGCCAGCAGCCCGACTAGCGGGGGGGGCTACGAGCAGTACTTC. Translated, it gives CASSPTSGGGYEQYF.

CDR3 sequence: CAWSTFNEKLFF. DNA for the CDR3: TGTGCCTGGAGTACTTTTAATGAAAAACTGTTTTTT. The chain uses TRBV30 and TRBJ1-4, with no clear D. Germline V gene lookup returns CDR1 GTSNPN and CDR2 SVGIG (reference sequence). CDR3 length: 12 amino acids. V was cut by 2 bases and J by 4 bases, with 5 bases left in between.

Here the CDR3 DNA reads TGTGCCTGGACCGGTTCTAGCACAGATACGCAGTATTTT. This gives the protein CAWTGSSTDTQYF. The chain has TRBV30 and TRBJ2-3, with unresolved D. V was clipped by 4 bases and J by 0 bases, with 8 bases between them. Germline V lookup: CDR1 GTSNPN, CDR2 SVGIG (reference sequence). The CDR3 extends over 13 amino acids.

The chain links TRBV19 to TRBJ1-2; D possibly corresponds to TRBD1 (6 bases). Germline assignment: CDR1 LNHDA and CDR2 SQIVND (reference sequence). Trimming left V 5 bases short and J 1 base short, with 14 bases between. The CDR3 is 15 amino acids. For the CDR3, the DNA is TGTGCCAGTAGTTTCTACAGGGAGCTTAACTATGGCTACACCTTC. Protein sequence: CASSFYRELNYGYTF.